This passage covers 15 T cell receptor beta chains from one sample sequenced in a study of tumor and adjacent non-tumor tissue in lung cancer. The library came from three nested PCR rounds adapted from ARM-PCR protocols. From the multiplex PCR reads, TCRdb called clonotypes with MiXCR, one entry per CDR3 protein. The data show some 74,000 distinct CDR3 sequences, 55% to 75% seen once. No cell sorting was done before RNA was extracted from the tissue. The sequenced sample consisted of lung tumor tissue. The receptors were sampled from a woman in her thirties or forties with non-small cell lung cancer.

Note on this clonotype: A read error may account for a junction end that differs from germline. The chain has TRBV11-2 and TRBJ2-2; TRBD2 aligns across 11 bases. Germline CDR1 is SGHAT and CDR2 is FQNNGV. The length of the CDR3 is 18 residues. The CDR3 loop reads CANRFQGSGRANTGDLFF. CDR3 in DNA: TGTGCCAACAGATTTCAGGGTAGCGGGAGGGCTAACACCGGGGATCTGTTTTTT.

The gene calls are TRBV6-5 and TRBJ2-3; D may be TRBD1 (6 bases). The CDR3 consists of 17 residues. V was pared by 11 bases and J by 1 base, with 25 bases between. The germline gives CDR1 MNHEY, CDR2 SVGAGI. DNA for the CDR3: TGTGCCGACAGTTACGGACAGAACCGGTGGGGCACAGATACGCAGTATTTT. Its protein product is CADSYGQNRWGTDTQYF.

Notes on this clonotype: Sequence at one end of the junction differs from germline and may be a read error. The chain recombines TRBV19 with TRBJ2-3; D unresolved. This CDR3 has 13 residues. Germline CDR1 reads LNHDA; CDR2 reads SQIVND (reference sequence). The DNA of the CDR3 is TGTGCCAGTAGTGCTGCCCTCACAGAAACGCAGTATTTT. This encodes CASSAALTETQYF.

Regarding this clonotype: Since the CDR3 does not end with the conserved phenylalanine or tryptophan, this likely comes from a read error. The chain carries TRBV7-9 and TRBJ1-6; D is unclear. The CDR3 contains 14 residues. Germline CDR1 is SEHNR and CDR2 is FQNEAQ (reference sequence). Written as DNA, the CDR3 is TGTGCCAGTAGCTCGGCAGGATATAATTCACCCCTCCACTAT. This gives the protein CASSSAGYNSPLHY.

On this clonotype: At one end, the junction sequence differs from germline, possibly due to a read error. The rearrangement joins TRBV11-2 to TRBJ2-1; D call uncertain. Germline CDR1 and CDR2: SGHAT and FQNNGV. The CDR3 loop spans 16 amino acids. The CDR3 coding sequence is TGTGACAGCAGCAAGACACTAACTGCACTGTACAATGAGCTGTTCTTC. Amino acid sequence: CDSSKTLTALYNELFF.

In this sample, this clonotype turned up once. At one end the junction does not follow the germline gene, possibly because of a read error. The V call is TRBV4-1, the J call TRBJ2-1; the D gene is possibly TRBD2 (6 bases). The CDR3 loop spans 15 amino acids. The germline V gene has CDR1 MGHRA and CDR2 YSYEKL. The CDR3 coding sequence is TGTGACAGCAGAATGGGGCGGGGAACCTACAATGAGCAATTCTTC. Translated, it gives CDSRMGRGTYNEQFF.

Turning to this clonotype: This sequence may be a read error, since a much larger clone differs from it by one base. The gene calls are TRBV30 and TRBJ2-7; the D is unclear. Trimming pared 2 bases from V and 4 bases from J, leaving 9 bases between. Germline lookup yields CDR1 GTSNPN and CDR2 SVGIG (reference sequence). This CDR3 comprises 12 residues. The DNA of the CDR3 is TGTGCCTGGAGTCCCACAGCATACGAGCAGTACTTC. Protein: CAWSPTAYEQYF.

Turning to this clonotype: One end of the junction is discordant with germline, which a read error may explain. The chain uses TRBV6-5 and TRBJ2-2; possibly TRBD1 for D (5 bases). CDR3 length equals 16 residues. Germline lookup yields CDR1 MNHEY and CDR2 SVGAGI. Here the CDR3 DNA reads TGTGCCGGCAGTTACTCTTGGGGCAGGGTCACCGGGGAGCTGTTTTTT. Protein sequence: CAGSYSWGRVTGELFF.

The chain links TRBV6-5 to TRBJ2-5, with D perhaps TRBD1 (6 bases). V was clipped by 6 bases and J by 0 bases, with 20 bases between them. Germline V gene sequence: CDR1 MNHEY, CDR2 SVGAGI. This CDR3 contains 17 residues. In DNA form, the CDR3 reads TGTGCCAGCAGGATTCAGTCACAGGGTGCTCACCAAGAGACCCAGTACTTC. Its translation is CASRIQSQGAHQETQYF.

V usage is TRBV6-6 and J usage is TRBJ2-2, with D tentatively TRBD1 (6 bases). V shed 4 bases and J shed 14 bases, with 17 bases lying between them. In germline, CDR1 is MNHNY, CDR2 SVGAGI (reference sequence). This CDR3 contains 13 residues. The CDR3: CASSLQGIGVLFF. The CDR3 DNA is TGTGCCAGCAGTTTACAGGGAATCGGGGTACTGTTTTTT.

In the case of this clonotype: One end of the junction varies from germline; a read error may be responsible. This chain links TRBV29-1 with TRBJ1-5, with D hard to call. Per the germline V gene, CDR1 is SQVTM and CDR2 is ANQGSEA. The CDR3 covers 14 residues. Here the CDR3 reads CGVAAGRSNQLQHF. The CDR3 bases are TGCGGCGTTGCGGCAGGACGGAGCAATCAGCTCCAGCATTTT.

This chain joins TRBV4-1 and TRBJ2-2; D not resolved. V was clipped by 0 bases and J by 15 bases, with 8 bases between them. The CDR3 loop spans 11 amino acids. Germline V gene sequence: CDR1 MGHRA, CDR2 YSYEKL. CDR3 in amino acids: CASSQEYEVFF. The CDR3 nucleotides are TGCGCCAGCAGCCAAGAATATGAGGTGTTTTTT.

The sample holds a few counts of this clonotype. This may be a read error: a much more frequent sequence differs by one nucleotide. The J gene is TRBJ2-3, the V gene TRBV20-1, with 11 bases fitting TRBD2. The CDR3 has 16 amino acids. From germline, CDR1 is DFQATT and CDR2 SNEGSKA (reference sequence). Unmatched junction bases numbered 11, after V lost 4 bases and J lost 5 bases. The CDR3 spells CSAISPSGGNIDTQYF. CDR3 bases: TGCAGTGCTATCTCACCTAGCGGGGGGAACATAGATACGCAGTATTTT.

This clonotype was detected once. Given a much more abundant clone one base away, this may be a read error. The V call is TRBV13, the J call TRBJ2-2, with D possibly matching TRBD2 (5 bases). This CDR3 region has 17 residues. The germline V gene has CDR1 PRHDT and CDR2 FYEKMQ (reference sequence). CDR3 nucleotides: TGTGTCAGCAGCTTATCAAAGAATCAAAGGTACACCGGGGAGCTGTTATTT. Translation gives CVSSLSKNQRYTGELLF.

This clonotype has a count of ten or more. The chain carries TRBV12-3 or TRBV12-4 and TRBJ1-5; D is possibly TRBD1 (5 bases). There are 14 residues in the CDR3. Trimming removed 1 base from V and 7 bases from J, with 11 bases in between. CDR3 nucleotides: TGTGCCAGCAGTTTAGGGGGGAAAAGGCAGCCCCAGCATTTT. It is translated as CASSLGGKRQPQHF.